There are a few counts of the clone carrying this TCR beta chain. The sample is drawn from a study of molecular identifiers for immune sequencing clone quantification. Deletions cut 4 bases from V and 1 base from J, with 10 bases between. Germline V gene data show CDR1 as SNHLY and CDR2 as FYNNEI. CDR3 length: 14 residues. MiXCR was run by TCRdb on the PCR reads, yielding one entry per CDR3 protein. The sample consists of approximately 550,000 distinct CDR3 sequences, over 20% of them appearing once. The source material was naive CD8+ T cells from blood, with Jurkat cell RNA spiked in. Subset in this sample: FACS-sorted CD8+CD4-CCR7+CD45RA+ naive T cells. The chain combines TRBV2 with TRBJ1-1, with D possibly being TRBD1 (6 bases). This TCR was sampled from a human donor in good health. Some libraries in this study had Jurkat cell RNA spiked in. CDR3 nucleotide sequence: TGTGCCAGCAGTGGTCTGACAGGGAACACTGAAGCTTTCTTT. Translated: CASSGLTGNTEAFF.